This TCR beta chain was recovered during a study of blood T cell repertoires in COVID-19. Study context: Both acute and convalescent COVID-19 samples were obtained from the United States, Italy and Spain. T cells, B-cell-depleted T cells, or PBMCs provided the cDNA or gDNA that served as material.

This clone showed up just once. In the authors' methods: From reference gene primer amplification, estimates of nucleated cell counts were derived. Assay: immunoSEQ multiplex PCR; the TCRdb copy retains only in-frame clones and omits some. V, J and clone size are those of that table, while D and trimming were read from the DNA. The data show 120,000 to 150,000 clones, 88% seen once. This CDR3 has 13 residues. Trimming removed 5 bases at V and 3 bases at J, with 7 bases between. Germline CDR1 reads LNHNV; CDR2 reads YYDKDF (reference sequence). The gene calls are TRBV15 and TRBJ2-2, with D possibly TRBD1 on 6 matching bases. What was sequenced was peripheral blood. The receptor was derived from a human donor in a cohort sampled during active COVID-19. CDR3 sequence (DNA): TGTGCCACCAGCCAGGGGTACACCGGGGAGCTGTTTTTT. As protein: CATSQGYTGELFF.